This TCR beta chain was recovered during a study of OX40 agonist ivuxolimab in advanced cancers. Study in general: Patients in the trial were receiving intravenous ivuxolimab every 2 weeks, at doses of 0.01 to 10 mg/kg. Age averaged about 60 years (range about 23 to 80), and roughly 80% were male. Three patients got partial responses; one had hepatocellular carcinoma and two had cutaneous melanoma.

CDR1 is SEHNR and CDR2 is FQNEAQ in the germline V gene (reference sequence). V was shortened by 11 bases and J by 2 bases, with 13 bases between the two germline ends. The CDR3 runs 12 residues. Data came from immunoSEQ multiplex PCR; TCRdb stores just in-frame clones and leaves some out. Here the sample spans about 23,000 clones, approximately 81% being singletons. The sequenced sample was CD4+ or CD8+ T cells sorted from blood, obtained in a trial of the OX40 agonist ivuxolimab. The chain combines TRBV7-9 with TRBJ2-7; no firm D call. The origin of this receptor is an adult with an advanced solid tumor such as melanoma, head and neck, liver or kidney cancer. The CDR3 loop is CAGDLGTYEQYF. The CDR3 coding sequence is TGTGCCGGGGATTTAGGTACCTACGAGCAGTACTTC.